The 11 T cell receptor beta chains given below trace back to one sample, sequenced in a study of Graves' ophthalmopathy and Graves' hyperthyroidism. Beta-chain TCR CDR3 regions were amplified from RNA transcripts. HTBI primers were employed in first-round RT-PCR, then a second-round multiplex PCR followed. TCRdb re-analysed the multiplex PCR reads in MiXCR, keeping a single row per CDR3 protein. The sample has 350,000 to 400,000 distinct CDR3 sequences; 15% are singletons. Sequences were obtained from peripheral blood. These receptors originate from a woman aged 18-29 years with stable Graves' hyperthyroidism.

This clonotype has only a few counts. The rearrangement links TRBV3-1 to TRBJ1-1; 10 bases agree with TRBD1. The V and J ends lost 4 bases and 3 bases, in that order; junction bases with no gene match: 8. This CDR3 spans 16 amino acids. The V gene's germline CDR1 is LGHDT and CDR2 YNNKEL (reference sequence). The CDR3 reads CASSRGQGRFYTEAFF. Written as DNA, the CDR3 is TGTGCCAGCAGCCGGGGACAGGGGAGGTTTTACACTGAAGCTTTCTTT.

This clonotype occurred many times. V usage is TRBV6-1 and J usage is TRBJ1-2, with a weak D call TRBD1 (6 bases). CDR1 and CDR2 (germline): MNHNS, SASEGT. CDR3 length: 13 amino acids. Trimming removed 6 bases from V and 4 bases from J, with 12 bases in between. The CDR3 DNA follows: TGTGCCAGCAGATTTGGACAGCTCTATGGCTACACCTTC. Residues: CASRFGQLYGYTF.

This clonotype was counted many times. The CDR3: CASSEISGEKTQYF. CDR3 DNA sequence: TGTGCCAGCAGTGAGATTAGCGGGGAAAAGACCCAGTACTTC. The chain is built from TRBV2 and TRBJ2-5; TRBD2 aligns across 8 bases. Germline V CDR1 and CDR2: SNHLY, FYNNEI. CDR3 length: 14 residues. Trimming took 3 bases from V and 6 from J; bases not matched to a gene: 6. Using reference TRBV2 and TRBJ2-5 for the parts outside the CDR3, the full variable domain is EPEVTQTPSHQVTQMGQEVILRCVPISNHLYFYWYRQILGQKVEFLVSFYNNEISEKSEIFDDQFSVERPDGSNFTLKIRSTKLEDSAMYFCASSEISGEKTQYFGPGTRLLVL.

This clonotype was counted ten times or more. This sequence joins TRBV24-1 and TRBJ1-5; D is perhaps TRBD1 (6 bases). Trimming took off 3 bases at V and 4 bases at J, with 12 bases between the two ends. This CDR3 is 15 amino acids long. Germline assignment: CDR1 KGHDR and CDR2 SFDVKD. Here the CDR3 DNA reads TGTGCCACCAGTGATCTGAAGGGGGGGAATCAGCCCCAGCATTTT. Its protein product is CATSDLKGGNQPQHF.

The rearrangement uses TRBV18 and TRBJ2-4; perhaps TRBD2 as D (6 bases). Germline CDR1 KGHSH, CDR2 LQKENI. The CDR3 is 16 residues long. Deletions cut 3 bases from V and 3 bases from J, with 15 bases between. In DNA form, the CDR3 reads TGTGCCAGCTCACCGATACGCGGGACGAGCAAAAACATTCAGTACTTC. Its protein is CASSPIRGTSKNIQYF.

This clonotype was detected a few times. The chain uses TRBV18 and TRBJ1-5, with D maybe TRBD1 (5 bases). V gave up 4 bases and J gave up 11 bases, with 12 bases separating them. The CDR3 length is 12 residues. Germline V lookup: CDR1 KGHSH, CDR2 LQKENI. CDR3 sequence reads: CASSLQGESQHF. The CDR3 DNA sequence: TGTGCCAGCTCACTTCAGGGTGAGTCCCAGCATTTT.

This clonotype was counted a few times. The rearrangement joins TRBV6-5 to TRBJ2-5; D is possibly TRBD2 (7 bases). Germline loops: CDR1 MNHEY, CDR2 SVGAGI. V was clipped by 2 bases and J by 4 bases, with 17 bases between them. The CDR3 covers 16 residues. The CDR3 DNA reads TGTGCCAGCAGTTACACAGACGTAGGGGGGGGAGAGACCCAGTACTTC. This sequence encodes CASSYTDVGGGETQYF.

Ten or more counts support this clonotype. V gene TRBV2 combines with J gene TRBJ2-5, with D perhaps given as TRBD1 or TRBD2 (5 bases each). This CDR3 comprises 14 residues. V lost 4 bases and J lost 3, with 12 bases in between. Germline values: CDR1 SNHLY, CDR2 FYNNEI. DNA for the CDR3: TGTGCCAGCAGTGCCGGGACGTATGAAGAGACCCAGTACTTC. Amino acids: CASSAGTYEETQYF.

In its sample, this clonotype was seen many times. The V gene is TRBV12-3 or TRBV12-4, the J gene TRBJ1-5; D unresolved. This CDR3 is built from 15 residues. V was cut by 3 bases and J by 0 bases, with 9 bases left in between. The CDR3 loop reads CASSFSSSSNQPQHF. CDR3 nucleotides: TGTGCCAGCAGTTTTTCTTCATCTAGCAATCAGCCCCAGCATTTT.

This clonotype was observed many times. The V and J genes are TRBV6-2 or TRBV6-3 and TRBJ2-2, with D maybe TRBD1 (6 bases). The CDR3 length is 13 residues. The germline V gene has CDR1 MNHEY and CDR2 SVGEGT. V lost 6 bases to trimming and J lost 5 bases, with 10 bases between them. The CDR3 DNA follows: TGTGCCAGCAGAGAACAGGGTACCGGGGAGCTGTTTTTT. It codes for CASREQGTGELFF.

This clonotype was seen ten or more times. The chain has TRBV18 and TRBJ1-2; D remains ambiguous. The CDR3 contains 15 residues. Trimming shortened V by 2 bases and J by 8 bases, and 18 bases separated the two germline ends. The germline V gene has CDR1 KGHSH and CDR2 LQKENI. The CDR3 DNA reads as TGTGCCAGCTCACCAGGGCCAGCCGCCATAGGGGGCTACACCTTC. This codes for CASSPGPAAIGGYTF.